The sample holds one count of the clone carrying this T cell receptor beta chain. Antigen specificity is unknown. These data belong to a study of vaccination effects on CD4 cells after COVID-19. Germline V CDR1 and CDR2: GTSNPN, SVGIG (reference sequence). This CDR3 has 13 amino acids. V shed 8 bases and J shed 3 bases, with 15 bases lying between them. Assay: immunoSEQ multiplex PCR; the TCRdb copy retains only in-frame clones and omits some. The data hold about 58,000 clones, with 65% to 80% observed a single time. Following 10 days of culture, CD4+ T cells were isolated. The sequence was obtained from a human donor who received a COVID-19 vaccine. The chain combines TRBV30 with TRBJ2-3, with D tentatively TRBD1 (5 bases). Sequencing was performed on CD4+ T cells from PBMCs cultured without peptide, taken before COVID-19 vaccination. CDR3 nucleotide sequence: TGTGCCCTCCACCAACAGGCGACAGATACGCAGTATTTT. Amino acids: CALHQQATDTQYF.